One sample yielded the 32 T cell receptor beta chains listed below, sequenced in a study of blood T cell repertoires in COVID-19. The protocol was immunoSEQ multiplex PCR, while the TCRdb copy is restricted to in-frame clones and leaves out a portion. The repertoire holds about 170,000 clones, 75% to 90% seen once, with 9.1% in the top ten. Sample: peripheral blood. These receptors were obtained from a woman over 75 with active or convalescent COVID-19.

The rearrangement uses TRBV28 and TRBJ2-7, with 11 bases matching TRBD2. CDR3 length: 17 amino acids. Trimming removed 4 bases from V and 6 bases from J; junction bases left unmatched: 14. Germline V gene lookup returns CDR1 MDHEN and CDR2 SYDVKM. CDR3 sequence (DNA): TGTGCCAGCAGTTCGCCCTTAGCGGGGGGGCCTACGTCCGAGCAGTACTTC. Residues: CASSSPLAGGPTSEQYF.

About this clone: Germline and junction disagree at one end, which may indicate a read error. This rearrangement joins TRBV9 to TRBJ2-5; TRBD2 aligns across 8 bases. CDR3 length equals 15 residues. Germline CDR1 is SGDLS and CDR2 is YYNGEE. CDR3 in amino acids: CARSPGGGWGETQYF. In DNA, the CDR3 is TGTGCCCGCAGCCCCGGGGGGGGGTGGGGAGAGACCCAGTACTTC.

This chain connects TRBV20-1 to TRBJ2-3; tentative D call: TRBD2 (6 bases). The germline gives CDR1 DFQATT, CDR2 SNEGSKA (reference sequence). The CDR3 covers 13 residues. V lost 3 bases, J lost 7 bases, and 14 bases lay in between. Written as DNA, the CDR3 is TGCAGTGCTAGTGGGGGACTTGATAATACGCAGTATTTT. Translation: CSASGGLDNTQYF.

The genes are TRBV25-1 and TRBJ1-3, with TRBD1 as a possible D gene (5 bases). V gave up 2 bases and J gave up 0 bases, with 14 bases separating them. Germline V lookup: CDR1 MGHDK, CDR2 SYGVNS. This CDR3 has 17 amino acids. The CDR3 bases are TGTGCCAGCAGTGAAATAGAAAGGGGAACCTCTGGAAACACCATATATTTT. This codes for CASSEIERGTSGNTIYF.

V gene TRBV4-2 combines with J gene TRBJ1-6; D gene ambiguous. The CDR3 totals 15 residues. V lost 3 bases and J lost 10, with 16 bases in between. Germline CDR1 and CDR2: LGHNA and YNFKEQ. The CDR3 DNA is TGTGCCAGCAGCCAGTCCGGGATCCTAGAGTCACCCCTCCACTTT. Protein sequence: CASSQSGILESPLHF.

This chain connects TRBV2 to TRBJ1-1; D may be TRBD1 (6 bases). This CDR3 is built from 14 residues. Germline CDR1 reads SNHLY; CDR2 reads FYNNEI. Trimming removed 4 bases from V and 4 bases from J, with 13 bases in between. CDR3 nucleotide sequence: TGTGCCAGCAGTGCACAGGGTGGAAGCACTGAAGCTTTCTTT. This translates into CASSAQGGSTEAFF.

The chain couples TRBV12-5 to TRBJ2-7; 8 nucleotides match TRBD1. J gave up 3 bases and V 5 bases, and 9 bases lay outside the gene matches. The CDR3 sequence is 15 residues long. Looked up from germline, CDR1 is LGHNT and CDR2 is FRNRAP. Here the CDR3 DNA reads TGTGCTAGTGGTCCTTCTCAGGGGGCCTTCTACGAGCAGTACTTC. This encodes CASGPSQGAFYEQYF.

V gene TRBV27 combines with J gene TRBJ2-5; D is possibly TRBD1 (6 bases). V was shortened by 5 bases and J by 1 base, with 14 bases between the two germline ends. Germline values: CDR1 MNHEY, CDR2 SMNVEV (reference sequence). The CDR3 runs 15 residues. CDR3 in DNA: TGTGCCAGCAGTCCCTTGGGGGCAGGCCAAGAGACCCAGTACTTC. Its translation is CASSPLGAGQETQYF.

The V call is TRBV7-8, the J call TRBJ1-5, with a possible D match to TRBD1 (6 bases). Germline CDR1 reads SGHVS; CDR2 reads FQNEAQ. CDR3 length: 15 residues. The V and J ends lost 3 bases and 3 bases respectively, with 12 bases between them. CDR3 sequence: CASSFLWGPNQPQHF. The CDR3, as DNA: TGTGCCAGCAGCTTCCTCTGGGGGCCCAATCAGCCCCAGCATTTT.

This clone appeared once. Other DNA sequences in this sample translate to the same CDR3. This chain connects TRBV6-2 or TRBV6-3 to TRBJ1-1; D gene ambiguous. CDR1 is MNHEY and CDR2 is SVGEGT in the germline V gene. CDR3 length: 12 amino acids. V was pared by 4 bases and J by 5 bases, with 8 bases between. CDR3 in DNA: TGTGCCAGCAGTTTAAGAGGGACTGAAGCTTTCTTT. This codes for CASSLRGTEAFF.

On this clone itself: This CDR3 is also generated by other DNA sequences in the sample. V is TRBV9 and J is TRBJ1-5; 7 bases map to TRBD1. J lost 7 bases, V lost 0 bases, and 1 base had no gene match. CDR1 and CDR2 (germline): SGDLS, YYNGEE. The CDR3 loop spans 13 amino acids. DNA for the CDR3: TGTGCCAGCAGCGTAGGACAGGGACAGCCCCAGCATTTT. Encoded protein: CASSVGQGQPQHF.

The chain combines TRBV7-2 with TRBJ1-1; D gene ambiguous. V was shortened by 1 base and J by 0 bases, with 6 bases between the two germline ends. The CDR3 length is 14 residues. Germline assignment: CDR1 SGHTA and CDR2 FQGNSA. CDR3 DNA sequence: TGTGCCAGCAGCTTAGTAGAGTTGAACACTGAAGCTTTCTTT. This gives the protein CASSLVELNTEAFF.

The chain recombines TRBV15 with TRBJ2-4; TRBD1 agrees at 9 bases. This CDR3 is built from 15 residues. CDR1 is LNHNV, CDR2 YYDKDF, per germline (reference sequence). Unmatched junction bases numbered 2, after V lost 3 bases and J lost 2 bases. Written as DNA, the CDR3 is TGTGCCACCAGCAGGGGACAGGGTACCAAAAACATTCAGTACTTC. It is translated as CATSRGQGTKNIQYF.

This sequence joins TRBV5-1 and TRBJ2-3, with TRBD1 matching 8 bases. The germline V gene encodes CDR1 SGHRS and CDR2 YFSETQ. V shed 0 bases, J shed 2 bases, and the junction held 5 bases outside the gene matches. There are 16 residues in the CDR3. In DNA, the CDR3 is TGCGCCAGCAGCTTGGAGACAGGGGCGGTCACAGATACGCAGTATTTT. Translated, it gives CASSLETGAVTDTQYF. Full variable domain (missing parts from reference TRBV5-1 and TRBJ2-3): KAGVTQTPRYLIKTRGQQVTLSCSPISGHRSVSWYQQTPGQGLQFLFEYFSETQRNKGNFPGRFSGRQFSNSRSEMNVSTLELGDSALYLCASSLETGAVTDTQYFGPGTRLTVL.

V usage is TRBV7-2 and J usage is TRBJ2-1, with TRBD2 identical over 12 bases. This CDR3 region has 16 residues. In germline, CDR1 is SGHTA, CDR2 FQGNSA. V shed 0 bases and J 6 bases; nucleotides not matched to a gene: 3. The CDR3, as DNA: TGTGCCAGCAGCTTAGCGCTAGCGGGGGGGCCCAATGAGCAGTTCTTC. Its translation: CASSLALAGGPNEQFF.

This chain uses TRBV5-1 with TRBJ1-1, with D possibly being TRBD1 (6 bases). Looked up from germline, CDR1 is SGHRS and CDR2 is YFSETQ. The CDR3 totals 14 residues. Trimming left V 4 bases short and J 2 bases short, with 12 bases between. CDR3 coding DNA: TGCGCCAGCAGCCCCGGGGGGCCTAACACTGAAGCTTTCTTT. Amino acids: CASSPGGPNTEAFF.

The chain joins TRBV7-6 to TRBJ2-3; 11 bases align to TRBD1. This CDR3 spans 16 amino acids. Germline loops: CDR1 SGHVS, CDR2 FNYEAQ. V shed 5 bases and J 2 bases; nucleotides not matched to a gene: 6. This chain's CDR3 is CASSLGQGVPTDTQYF. The CDR3 DNA reads as TGTGCCAGCAGCCTGGGACAGGGGGTTCCCACAGATACGCAGTATTTT.

The V gene is TRBV7-2, the J gene TRBJ1-5; D is undetermined. V was shortened by 5 bases and J by 6 bases, with 17 bases between the two germline ends. The germline CDR1 and CDR2 sequences are SGHTA and FQGNSA. The CDR3 is 15 residues long. This CDR3 is CASSPDVGSGQPQHF. In nucleotides, the CDR3 is TGTGCCAGCAGCCCCGACGTGGGCTCCGGTCAGCCCCAGCATTTT.

The V gene is TRBV6-4, the J gene TRBJ2-3; D perhaps matches TRBD2 (6 bases). This CDR3 comprises 14 residues. Germline-derived CDR1 and CDR2 are MRHNA and SNTAGT. V lost 4 bases and J lost 2, with 10 bases in between. CDR3 DNA sequence: TGTGCCAGCAGTGCCGGGGGTTTCACAGATACGCAGTATTTT. Its translation: CASSAGGFTDTQYF.

This chain's CDR3 is CASRRSGQVTYEQYF. The CDR3 DNA follows: TGTGCCAGCAGGAGATCAGGACAGGTGACCTACGAGCAGTACTTC. The rearrangement joins TRBV6-5 to TRBJ2-7, with 7 positions matching TRBD1. The CDR3 sequence is 15 residues long. V lost 6 bases to trimming and J lost 2 bases; unmatched junction nucleotides: 10. CDR1 MNHEY and CDR2 SVGAGI come from the germline V gene.

The chain uses TRBV24-1 and TRBJ2-1; 8 bases are a match to TRBD2. Germline-derived CDR1 and CDR2 are KGHDR and SFDVKD. This CDR3 is 15 amino acids long. V was clipped by 4 bases and J by 7 bases; unmatched bases: 8. This CDR3 reads CATSEGAGAGNEQFF. CDR3 sequence (DNA): TGTGCCACCAGTGAGGGAGCGGGGGCTGGGAATGAGCAGTTCTTC.

The rearrangement links TRBV27 to TRBJ1-4; D may be TRBD1 (5 bases). Germline V gene lookup returns CDR1 MNHEY and CDR2 SMNVEV (reference sequence). V was shortened by 4 bases and J by 8 bases, with 11 bases between the two germline ends. There are 13 residues in the CDR3. CDR3 region: CASSWGLREKLFF. The CDR3 bases are TGTGCCAGCAGTTGGGGACTACGGGAAAAACTGTTTTTT.

The rearrangement links TRBV11-2 to TRBJ2-6; no reliable D call. The CDR3 totals 17 residues. Germline-derived CDR1 and CDR2 are SGHAT and FQNNGV. The V and J ends lost 6 bases and 0 bases respectively, with 15 bases between them. CDR3 nucleotide sequence: TGTGCCAGCAGTCCGTTCTATTCTCGCTCTGGGGCCAACGTCCTGACTTTC. Protein: CASSPFYSRSGANVLTF.

The chain recombines TRBV6-2 or TRBV6-3 with TRBJ1-2, with a weak D call TRBD1 (5 bases). CDR1 is MNHEY, CDR2 SVGEGT, per germline. This CDR3 region has 16 residues. V was pared by 2 bases and J by 6 bases, with 19 bases between. Here the CDR3 DNA reads TGTGCCAGCAGTTACGAGTGGGGCCGGCAAGGGGATGGCTACACCTTC. This sequence encodes CASSYEWGRQGDGYTF.

J is TRBJ1-1 and V is TRBV11-2; TRBD1 might be the D (5 bases). The CDR3 is 15 amino acids. V shed 0 bases and J shed 6 bases, with 14 bases lying between them. Germline values: CDR1 SGHAT, CDR2 FQNNGV. This CDR3 reads CASSLENLKGAEAFF. As DNA, the CDR3 is TGTGCCAGCAGCTTAGAAAATTTGAAAGGGGCTGAAGCTTTCTTT.

The rearrangement links TRBV19 to TRBJ1-5; D unclear. The CDR3 contains 13 residues. Germline V gene data show CDR1 as LNHDA and CDR2 as SQIVND (reference sequence). Trimming shortened V by 6 bases and J by 1 base, and 7 bases separated the two germline ends. CDR3 sequence: CASSFSSNQPQHF. The CDR3 DNA reads TGTGCCAGTAGCTTCTCGAGCAATCAGCCCCAGCATTTT. Full variable domain (remainder filled in from reference TRBV19 and TRBJ1-5): DGGITQSPKYLFRKEGQNVTLSCEQNLNHDAMYWYRQDPGQGLRLIYYSQIVNDFQKGDIAEGYSVSREKKESFPLTVTSAQKNPTAFYLCASSFSSNQPQHFGDGTRLSIL.

This chain links TRBV7-9 with TRBJ1-5; D not resolved. CDR3 length: 12 residues. CDR1 is SEHNR, CDR2 FQNEAQ, per germline (reference sequence). V was shortened by 11 bases and J by 3 bases, with 11 bases between the two germline ends. DNA for the CDR3: TGTGCCTCGTCGGAGCCCAATCAGCCCCAGCATTTT. This codes for CASSEPNQPQHF.

This chain connects TRBV3-1 (or the pseudogene TRBV3-2) to TRBJ2-4, with D maybe TRBD1 (5 bases). CDR1 LGHDT and CDR2 YNNKEL come from the germline V gene (reference sequence). This CDR3 has 17 amino acids. V was shortened by 1 base and J by 1 base, with 14 bases between the two germline ends. Here the CDR3 reads CASSQATGTFAKNIQYF. The CDR3 DNA reads TGTGCCAGCAGCCAAGCCACAGGCACCTTCGCCAAAAACATTCAGTACTTC.

V is TRBV12-3 or TRBV12-4 and J is TRBJ1-6; 7 bases align to TRBD1. Trimming cost V 6 bases and J 10 bases; bases outside gene matches: 3. The length of the CDR3 is 12 residues. The CDR3 protein is CASSRGDSPLHF. The CDR3, as DNA: TGTGCCAGCAGCAGGGGGGACTCACCCCTCCACTTT.

V and J are TRBV6-5 and TRBJ1-5, with D perhaps matching TRBD1 (5 bases). Trimming removed 4 bases from V and 4 bases from J, with 11 bases in between. The CDR3 consists of 14 residues. Germline V lookup: CDR1 MNHEY, CDR2 SVGAGI. In DNA form, the CDR3 reads TGTGCCAGCAGTTTCAGGGAGGGAAATCAGCCCCAGCATTTT. As protein: CASSFREGNQPQHF.

This chain joins TRBV18 and TRBJ1-5, with a possible D match to TRBD1 (6 bases). CDR3 length: 15 residues. The germline V gene encodes CDR1 KGHSH and CDR2 LQKENI. The V end lost 3 bases, the J end lost 6 bases, and 15 bases lay between the germline ends. The CDR3 nucleotides are TGTGCCAGCTCACCTTCCACAGGGAATTTTCAGCCCCAGCATTTT. It codes for CASSPSTGNFQPQHF.

The gene calls are TRBV19 and TRBJ2-2; possible D gene TRBD1, 6 bases. V dropped 5 bases and J dropped 4 bases, with 14 bases sitting between them. The CDR3 length is 15 residues. CDR1 is LNHDA and CDR2 is SQIVND in the germline V gene (reference sequence). The CDR3: CASSQWGLGTGELFF. CDR3 in DNA: TGTGCCAGTAGTCAATGGGGGCTCGGCACCGGGGAGCTGTTTTTT.